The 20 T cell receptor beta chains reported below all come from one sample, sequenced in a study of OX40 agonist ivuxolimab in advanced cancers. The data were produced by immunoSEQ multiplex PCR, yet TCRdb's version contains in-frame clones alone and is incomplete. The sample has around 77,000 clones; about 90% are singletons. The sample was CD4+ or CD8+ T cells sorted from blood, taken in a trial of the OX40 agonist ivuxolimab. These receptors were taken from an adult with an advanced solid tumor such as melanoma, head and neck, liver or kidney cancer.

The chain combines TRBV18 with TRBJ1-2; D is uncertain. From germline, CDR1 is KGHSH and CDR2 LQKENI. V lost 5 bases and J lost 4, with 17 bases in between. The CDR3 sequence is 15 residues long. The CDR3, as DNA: TGTGCCAGCTCAACCACGATCGACGCATTCTATGGCTACACCTTC. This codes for CASSTTIDAFYGYTF.

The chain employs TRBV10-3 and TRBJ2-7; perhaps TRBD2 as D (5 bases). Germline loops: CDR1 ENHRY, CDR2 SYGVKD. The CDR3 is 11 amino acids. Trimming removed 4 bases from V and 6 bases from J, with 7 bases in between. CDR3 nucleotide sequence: TGTGCCATCAGTGTTGAGGGCGAGCAGTACTTC. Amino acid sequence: CAISVEGEQYF.

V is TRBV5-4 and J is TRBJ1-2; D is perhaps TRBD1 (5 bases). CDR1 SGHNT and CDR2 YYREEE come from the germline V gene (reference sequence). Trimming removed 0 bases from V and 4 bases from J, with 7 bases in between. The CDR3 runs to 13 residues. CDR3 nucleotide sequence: TGTGCCAGCAGCTTGGAGCAGGGCTATGGCTACACCTTC. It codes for CASSLEQGYGYTF. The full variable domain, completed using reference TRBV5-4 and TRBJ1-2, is ETGVTQSPTHLIKTRGQQVTLRCSSQSGHNTVSWYQQALGQGPQFIFQYYREEENGRGNFPPRFSGLQFPNYSSELNVNALELDDSALYLCASSLEQGYGYTFGSGTRLTVV.

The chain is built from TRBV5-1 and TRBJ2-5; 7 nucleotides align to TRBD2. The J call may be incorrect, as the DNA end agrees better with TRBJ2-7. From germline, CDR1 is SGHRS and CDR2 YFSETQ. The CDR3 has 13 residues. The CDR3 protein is CASSLEAGVEQYF. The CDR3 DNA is TGCGCCAGCAGCTTGGAGGCGGGAGTCGAGCAGTACTTC.

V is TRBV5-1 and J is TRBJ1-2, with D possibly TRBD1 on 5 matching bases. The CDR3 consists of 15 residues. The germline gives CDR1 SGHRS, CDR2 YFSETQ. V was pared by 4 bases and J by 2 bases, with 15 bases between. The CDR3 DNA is TGCGCCAGCAGCGTAGGCTGGGGGGACAACTATGGCTACACCTTC. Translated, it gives CASSVGWGDNYGYTF.

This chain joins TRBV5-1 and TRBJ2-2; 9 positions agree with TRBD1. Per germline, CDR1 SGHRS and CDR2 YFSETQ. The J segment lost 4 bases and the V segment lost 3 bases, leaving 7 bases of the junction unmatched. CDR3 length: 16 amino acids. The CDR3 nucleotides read TGCGCCAGCAGCTCGGGGACAGGGAGTATCACCGGGGAGCTGTTTTTT. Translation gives CASSSGTGSITGELFF.

CDR3 nucleotide sequence: TGTGCCAGCACCAATCGCGGGGCGGCGGGTTATACGCAGTATTTT. Amino acid sequence: CASTNRGAAGYTQYF. The chain has TRBV11-2 and TRBJ2-3, with a possible D match to TRBD2 (6 bases). With 7 bases removed from V and 7 bases from J, the gap between germline ends came to 21 bases. The germline gives CDR1 SGHAT, CDR2 FQNNGV. CDR3 size: 15 residues.

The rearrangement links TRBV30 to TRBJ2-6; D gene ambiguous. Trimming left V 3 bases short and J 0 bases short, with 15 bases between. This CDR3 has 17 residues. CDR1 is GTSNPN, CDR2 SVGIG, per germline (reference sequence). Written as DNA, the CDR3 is TGTGCCTGGAGCGTTGTTATGATGTCCTCTGGGGCCAACGTCCTGACTTTC. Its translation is CAWSVVMMSSGANVLTF.

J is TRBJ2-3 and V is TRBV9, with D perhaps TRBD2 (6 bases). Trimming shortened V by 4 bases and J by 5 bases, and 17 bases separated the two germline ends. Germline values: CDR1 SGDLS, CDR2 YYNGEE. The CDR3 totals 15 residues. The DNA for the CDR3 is TGTGCCAGCAGCTCATTCCTGGGGGGAATAGATACGCAGTATTTT. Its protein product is CASSSFLGGIDTQYF.

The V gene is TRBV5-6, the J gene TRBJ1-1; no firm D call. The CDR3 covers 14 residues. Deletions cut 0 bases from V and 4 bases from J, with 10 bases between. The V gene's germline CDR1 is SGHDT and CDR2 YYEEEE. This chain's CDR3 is CASSLGTRSTEAFF. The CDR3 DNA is TGTGCCAGCAGCTTGGGAACGAGAAGCACTGAAGCTTTCTTT.

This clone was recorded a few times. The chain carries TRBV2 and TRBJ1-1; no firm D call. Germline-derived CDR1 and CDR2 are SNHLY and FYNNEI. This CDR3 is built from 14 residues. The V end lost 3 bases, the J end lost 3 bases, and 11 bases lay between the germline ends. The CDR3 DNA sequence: TGTGCCAGCAGTGACGTAGCCTCGGACACTGAAGCTTTCTTT. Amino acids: CASSDVASDTEAFF.

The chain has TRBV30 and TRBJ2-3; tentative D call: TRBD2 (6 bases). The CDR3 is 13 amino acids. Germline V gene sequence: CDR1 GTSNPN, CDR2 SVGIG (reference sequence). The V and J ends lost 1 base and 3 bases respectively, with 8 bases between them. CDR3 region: CAWSEAGTDTQYF. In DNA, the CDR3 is TGTGCCTGGAGTGAGGCGGGGACAGATACGCAGTATTTT.

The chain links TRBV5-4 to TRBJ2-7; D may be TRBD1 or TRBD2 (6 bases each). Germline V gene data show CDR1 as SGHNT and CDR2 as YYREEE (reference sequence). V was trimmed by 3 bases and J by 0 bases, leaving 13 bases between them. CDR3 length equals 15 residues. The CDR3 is CASSSPGDTSYEQYF. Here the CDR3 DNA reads TGTGCCAGCAGCTCCCCGGGGGACACCTCCTACGAGCAGTACTTC.

The CDR3 nucleotides are TGTGCCACCAGTGGGGGGTTGAGAGAGACCCAGTACTTC. This gives the protein CATSGGLRETQYF. This chain connects TRBV15 to TRBJ2-5, with a weak D call TRBD2 (6 bases). The germline V gene has CDR1 LNHNV and CDR2 YYDKDF (reference sequence). CDR3 length: 13 amino acids. Trimming pared 6 bases from V and 4 bases from J, leaving 12 bases between. Based on the CDR3 plus reference TRBV15 and TRBJ2-5, the full variable domain is DAMVIQNPRYQVTQFGKPVTLSCSQTLNHNVMYWYQQKSSQAPKLLFHYYDKDFNNEADTPDNFQSRRPNTSFCFLDIRSPGLGDTAMYLCATSGGLRETQYFGPGTRLLVL.

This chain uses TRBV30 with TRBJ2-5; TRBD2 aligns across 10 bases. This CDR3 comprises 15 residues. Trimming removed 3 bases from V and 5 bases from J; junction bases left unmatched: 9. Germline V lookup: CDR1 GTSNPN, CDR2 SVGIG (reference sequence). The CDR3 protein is CAWRLKLAGWETQYF. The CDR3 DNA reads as TGTGCCTGGAGACTAAAACTAGCGGGGTGGGAGACCCAGTACTTC. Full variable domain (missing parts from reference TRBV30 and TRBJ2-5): SQTIHQWPATLVQPVGSPLSLECTVEGTSNPNLYWYRQAAGRGLQLLFYSVGIGQISSEVPQNLSASRPQDRQFILSSKKLLLSDSGFYLCAWRLKLAGWETQYFGPGTRLLVL.

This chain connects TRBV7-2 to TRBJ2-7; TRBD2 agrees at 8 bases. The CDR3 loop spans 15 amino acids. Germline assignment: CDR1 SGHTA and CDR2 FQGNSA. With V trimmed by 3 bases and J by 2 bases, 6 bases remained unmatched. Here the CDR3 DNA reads TGTGCCAGCAGCTTGGGTGCGGGAGGTGCCTACGAGCAGTACTTC. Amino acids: CASSLGAGGAYEQYF.

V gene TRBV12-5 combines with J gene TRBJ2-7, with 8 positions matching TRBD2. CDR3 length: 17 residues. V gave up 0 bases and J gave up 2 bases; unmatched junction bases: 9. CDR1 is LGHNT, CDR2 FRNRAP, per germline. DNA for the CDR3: TGTGCTAGTGGTTTGGTAAATTCGGGGGGGGCGACCTACGAGCAGTACTTC. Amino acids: CASGLVNSGGATYEQYF. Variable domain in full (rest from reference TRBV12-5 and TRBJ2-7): DARVTQTPRHKVTEMGQEVTMRCQPILGHNTVFWYRQTMMQGLELLAYFRNRAPLDDSGMPKDRFSAEMPDATLATLKIQPSEPRDSAVYFCASGLVNSGGATYEQYFGPGTRLTVT.

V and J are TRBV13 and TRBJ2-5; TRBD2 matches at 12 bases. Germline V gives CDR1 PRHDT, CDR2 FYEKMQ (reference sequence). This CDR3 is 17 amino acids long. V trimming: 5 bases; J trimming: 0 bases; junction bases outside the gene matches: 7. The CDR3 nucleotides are TGTGCCAGCAGCGCATCAACTAGCGGGGGGTACCAAGAGACCCAGTACTTC. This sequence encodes CASSASTSGGYQETQYF.

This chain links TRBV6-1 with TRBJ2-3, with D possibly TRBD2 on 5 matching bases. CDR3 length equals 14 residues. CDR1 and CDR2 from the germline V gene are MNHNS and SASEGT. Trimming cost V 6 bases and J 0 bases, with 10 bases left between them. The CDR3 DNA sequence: TGTGCCAGCAGCCCGGGGTTTAGCACAGATACGCAGTATTTT. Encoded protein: CASSPGFSTDTQYF.

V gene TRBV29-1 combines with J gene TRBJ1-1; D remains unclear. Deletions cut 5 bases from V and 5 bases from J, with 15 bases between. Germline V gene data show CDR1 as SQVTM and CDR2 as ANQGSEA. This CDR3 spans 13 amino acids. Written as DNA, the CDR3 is TGCAGCGTTCCCGGGCCGCCGGGAACTGAAGCTTTCTTT. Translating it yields CSVPGPPGTEAFF. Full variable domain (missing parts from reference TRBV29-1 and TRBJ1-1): SAVISQKPSRDICQRGTSLTIQCQVDSQVTMMFWYRQQPGQSLTLIATANQGSEATYESGFVIDKFPISRPNLTFSTLTVSNMSPEDSSIYLCSVPGPPGTEAFFGQGTRLTVV.